The 32 T cell receptor beta chains reported below all come from one sample, sequenced in a study of T cell responses to AZD1222 COVID-19 vaccine. Clones were sequenced by immunoSEQ multiplex PCR, and TCRdb holds only the in-frame ones, with some missing. The sample has about 130,000 clones; about 90% are singletons. Sequenced here: peripheral blood, sampled on day 0 of AZD1222 vaccination. The receptors shown here come from an adult in good health.

The rearrangement joins TRBV7-2 to TRBJ1-5; 7 bases fit TRBD1. The CDR3 is made up of 13 amino acids. Per germline, CDR1 SGHTA and CDR2 FQGNSA. J was trimmed by 4 bases and V by 5 bases; bases with no gene match: 2. CDR3: CASSDRANQPQHF. The CDR3 DNA follows: TGTGCCAGCAGCGACAGGGCTAATCAGCCCCAGCATTTT. The full variable domain, completed using reference TRBV7-2 and TRBJ1-5, is GAGVSQSPSNKVTEKGKDVELRCDPISGHTALYWYRQSLGQGLEFLIYFQGNSAPDKSGLPSDRFSAERTGGSVSTLTIQRTQQEDSAVYLCASSDRANQPQHFGDGTRLSIL.

The chain links TRBV21-1 to TRBJ1-3. TRBV21-1 is a known pseudogene. The CDR3 has 14 amino acids. Written as DNA, the CDR3 is TGTGCCAGCAGCAAAGACGCAATCAGAAACACCATATATTTT. Protein sequence: CASSKDAIRNTIYF.

V usage is TRBV6-1 and J usage is TRBJ1-1; weak D call: TRBD1 (6 bases). This CDR3 region has 13 residues. Germline V lookup: CDR1 MNHNS, CDR2 SASEGT. V was cut by 2 bases and J by 8 bases, with 12 bases left in between. The CDR3 sequence: CASSETYRVEAFF. The CDR3 nucleotides are TGTGCCAGCAGTGAAACGTACAGGGTGGAAGCTTTCTTT.

This chain connects TRBV27 to TRBJ2-6, with TRBD1 as a possible D gene (6 bases). Trimming removed 4 bases from V and 0 bases from J, with 16 bases in between. Germline lookup yields CDR1 MNHEY and CDR2 SMNVEV (reference sequence). CDR3 length equals 18 residues. DNA for the CDR3: TGTGCCAGCAGTTACAGGGATGGCAGGGCCTCTGGGGCCAACGTCCTGACTTTC. It codes for CASSYRDGRASGANVLTF.

V gene TRBV24-1 combines with J gene TRBJ1-1; possible D gene TRBD1, 5 bases. The germline V gene has CDR1 KGHDR and CDR2 SFDVKD. The CDR3 sequence is 13 residues long. V was shortened by 9 bases and J by 3 bases, with 13 bases between the two germline ends. DNA for the CDR3: TGTGCCACCCAACGGGGGGGTGACACTGAAGCTTTCTTT. Its protein product is CATQRGGDTEAFF.

The rearrangement links TRBV2 to TRBJ1-2; 7 bases are shared with TRBD1. V shed 7 bases, J shed 3 bases, and the junction held 11 bases outside the gene matches. Germline lookup yields CDR1 SNHLY and CDR2 FYNNEI. The CDR3 sequence is 15 residues long. DNA of the CDR3: TGTGCCAGCACCAAGCGAGGGACAGACCACTATGGCTACACCTTC. Amino acid sequence: CASTKRGTDHYGYTF.

The rearrangement links TRBV9 to TRBJ2-2; the D is unclear. This CDR3 has 13 residues. Germline V CDR1 and CDR2: SGDLS, YYNGEE. Trimming stripped 0 bases from V and 5 bases from J, with 5 bases between. The CDR3 is CASSVVRTGELFF. The CDR3 region has the DNA TGTGCCAGCAGCGTAGTTCGGACCGGGGAGCTGTTTTTT. Full variable domain (remainder filled in from reference TRBV9 and TRBJ2-2): DSGVTQTPKHLITATGQRVTLRCSPRSGDLSVYWYQQSLDQGLQFLIQYYNGEERAKGNILERFSAQQFPDLHSELNLSSLELGDSALYFCASSVVRTGELFFGEGSRLTVL.

This clone was counted once. For the CDR3, the DNA is TGTGCCAGCAGTCCAAATGTCCAGAACACTGAAGCTTTCTTT. Protein: CASSPNVQNTEAFF. The chain employs TRBV2 and TRBJ1-1; D remains ambiguous. Germline-derived CDR1 and CDR2 are SNHLY and FYNNEI. CDR3 length: 14 amino acids. V lost 5 bases, J lost 1 base, and 11 bases lay in between.

This chain joins TRBV6-5 and TRBJ1-2; TRBD1 matches 10 bases. CDR1 and CDR2 from the germline V gene are MNHEY and SVGAGI. The CDR3 is 15 amino acids. Unmatched junction bases numbered 5, after V lost 0 bases and J lost 7 bases. This CDR3 is CASSYSRQGAGGYTF. As DNA, the CDR3 is TGTGCCAGCAGTTACTCGAGACAGGGGGCTGGTGGCTACACCTTC.

This sequence joins TRBV6-5 and TRBJ1-1; no definite D call. The CDR3 sequence is 15 residues long. The germline V gene has CDR1 MNHEY and CDR2 SVGAGI. V lost 5 bases, J lost 4 bases, and 17 bases lay in between. The chain's CDR3 is CASSQRRTPSTEAFF. As DNA, the CDR3 is TGTGCCAGCAGTCAAAGAAGGACCCCCAGCACTGAAGCTTTCTTT.

This clone turned up a few times. This chain uses TRBV7-9 with TRBJ1-1; D remains unclear. Germline V gene sequence: CDR1 SEHNR, CDR2 FQNEAQ (reference sequence). Trimming cost V 6 bases and J 0 bases, with 14 bases left between them. This CDR3 has 15 amino acids. The CDR3 is CASRTKERLNTEAFF. CDR3 bases: TGTGCCAGCAGGACAAAGGAACGATTGAACACTGAAGCTTTCTTT. Looking up the rest from reference TRBV7-9 and TRBJ1-1 gives the full variable domain: DTGVSQNPRHKITKRGQNVTFRCDPISEHNRLYWYRQTLGQGPEFLTYFQNEAQLEKSRLLSDRFSAERPKGSFSTLEIQRTEQGDSAMYLCASRTKERLNTEAFFGQGTRLTVV.

The chain has TRBV12-5 and TRBJ2-3, with 7 bases lining up with TRBD1. The V segment lost 0 bases and the J segment 3 bases; nucleotides outside the gene matches: 3. The CDR3 extends over 15 amino acids. Germline CDR1 LGHNT, CDR2 FRNRAP. CDR3 in amino acids: CASGLVQGVTDTQYF. Here the CDR3 DNA reads TGTGCTAGTGGTTTGGTTCAGGGGGTTACAGATACGCAGTATTTT. Full variable domain (remainder filled in from reference TRBV12-5 and TRBJ2-3): DARVTQTPRHKVTEMGQEVTMRCQPILGHNTVFWYRQTMMQGLELLAYFRNRAPLDDSGMPKDRFSAEMPDATLATLKIQPSEPRDSAVYFCASGLVQGVTDTQYFGPGTRLTVL.

The V and J genes are TRBV3-1 (or the pseudogene TRBV3-2) and TRBJ1-1; 7 bases fit TRBD1. The junction had 4 bases not matched to a gene; V was cut back by 3 bases and J by 6 bases. CDR3 length: 13 amino acids. Germline loops: CDR1 LGHDT, CDR2 YNNKEL (reference sequence). The DNA of the CDR3 is TGTGCCAGCAGCCACCCCGGGACAGCTGAAGCTTTCTTT. Protein: CASSHPGTAEAFF.

The DNA of the CDR3 is TGCGCCAGCAGCAGGCCCCGGGACAGCTCCTACGAGCAGTACTTC. This codes for CASSRPRDSSYEQYF. The chain employs TRBV5-1 and TRBJ2-7, with 7 bases identical to TRBD1. The junction had 7 bases not matched to a gene; V was cut back by 4 bases and J by 0 bases. Germline CDR1 SGHRS, CDR2 YFSETQ. The CDR3 runs to 15 residues. The full variable domain, rest sourced from reference TRBV5-1 and TRBJ2-7, is KAGVTQTPRYLIKTRGQQVTLSCSPISGHRSVSWYQQTPGQGLQFLFEYFSETQRNKGNFPGRFSGRQFSNSRSEMNVSTLELGDSALYLCASSRPRDSSYEQYFGPGTRLTVT.

The rearrangement joins TRBV5-5 to TRBJ1-2; D not resolved. V dropped 4 bases and J dropped 2 bases, with 15 bases sitting between them. There are 15 residues in the CDR3. CDR1 is SGHKS and CDR2 is YYEKEE in the germline V gene (reference sequence). The CDR3 sequence: CASSPPDGNNYGYTF. Written as DNA, the CDR3 is TGTGCCAGCAGCCCCCCGGATGGGAACAACTATGGCTACACCTTC. The whole variable domain, filled in from reference TRBV5-5 and TRBJ1-2, reads DAGVTQSPTHLIKTRGQQVTLRCSPISGHKSVSWYQQVLGQGPQFIFQYYEKEERGRGNFPDRFSARQFPNYSSELNVNALLLGDSALYLCASSPPDGNNYGYTFGSGTRLTVV.

V gene TRBV5-1 combines with J gene TRBJ2-7, with D perhaps TRBD2 (5 bases). Trimming cost V 7 bases and J 6 bases, with 14 bases left between them. The CDR3 covers 12 residues. Germline lookup yields CDR1 SGHRS and CDR2 YFSETQ. In DNA, the CDR3 is TGCGCCAGCCTCGGAGCCGGAGGCGAGCAGTACTTC. Its protein product is CASLGAGGEQYF.

The V call is TRBV27, the J call TRBJ1-2; TRBD1 might be the D (5 bases). The CDR3 sequence is 14 residues long. Germline V gives CDR1 MNHEY, CDR2 SMNVEV (reference sequence). V shed 6 bases and J shed 0 bases, with 11 bases lying between them. The CDR3 sequence: CASRPQGANYGYTF. The CDR3 DNA is TGTGCCAGCAGACCGCAGGGAGCTAACTATGGCTACACCTTC.

V is TRBV3-1 (or the pseudogene TRBV3-2) and J is TRBJ1-1; D unresolved. Germline V lookup: CDR1 LGHDT, CDR2 YNNKEL (reference sequence). The CDR3 runs to 13 residues. Trimming stripped 4 bases from V and 1 base from J, with 7 bases between. DNA of the CDR3: TGTGCCAGCAGCCTCACACCGAACACTGAAGCTTTCTTT. Amino acids: CASSLTPNTEAFF.

DNA of the CDR3: TGCGCCAGCAGCCAAGGCCTTTTAACCGGGGAGCTGTTTTTT. This codes for CASSQGLLTGELFF. The chain carries TRBV4-3 and TRBJ2-2; D not resolved. The CDR3 has 14 residues. Trimming cost V 1 base and J 5 bases, with 8 bases left between them. CDR1 and CDR2 from the germline V gene are LGHNA and YSLEER.

Within the sample, this clone is large. The V gene is TRBV13, the J gene TRBJ1-1; D gene ambiguous. CDR1 is PRHDT, CDR2 FYEKMQ, per germline (reference sequence). The CDR3 has 16 residues. The V and J ends lost 2 bases and 2 bases respectively, with 15 bases between them. The CDR3 here is CASSLRQQRQNTEAFF. As DNA, the CDR3 is TGTGCCAGCAGCTTAAGGCAACAGCGCCAAAACACTGAAGCTTTCTTT. Variable domain in full (rest from reference TRBV13 and TRBJ1-1): AAGVIQSPRHLIKEKRETATLKCYPIPRHDTVYWYQQGPGQDPQFLISFYEKMQSDKGSIPDRFSAQQFSDYHSELNMSSLELGDSALYFCASSLRQQRQNTEAFFGQGTRLTVV.

The chain is built from TRBV19 and TRBJ2-2, with D maybe TRBD1 (6 bases). The germline V and J ends were trimmed by 2 bases and 0 bases, with 13 bases remaining between them. CDR1 and CDR2 from the germline V gene are LNHDA and SQIVND (reference sequence). The CDR3 covers 17 residues. CDR3 in amino acids: CASSIRSWDTNTGELFF. CDR3 nucleotide sequence: TGTGCCAGTAGTATAAGGTCTTGGGACACGAACACCGGGGAGCTGTTTTTT.

This chain connects TRBV9 to TRBJ1-3; 7 bases fit TRBD1. V trimming: 1 base; J trimming: 3 bases; junction bases outside the gene matches: 1. The germline V gene encodes CDR1 SGDLS and CDR2 YYNGEE. This CDR3 spans 14 amino acids. CDR3 region: CASSVQGGGNTIYF. The CDR3 DNA reads TGTGCCAGCAGCGTACAGGGGGGTGGAAACACCATATATTTT. The entire variable domain, with the rest obtained from reference TRBV9 and TRBJ1-3, is as follows: DSGVTQTPKHLITATGQRVTLRCSPRSGDLSVYWYQQSLDQGLQFLIQYYNGEERAKGNILERFSAQQFPDLHSELNLSSLELGDSALYFCASSVQGGGNTIYFGEGSWLTVV.

This clone was seen a few times. The chain uses TRBV4-3 and TRBJ2-3, with D maybe TRBD2 (6 bases). The CDR3 totals 15 residues. The ends were cut back, 0 bases at V and 7 bases at J, with 14 bases in the middle. Per the germline V gene, CDR1 is LGHNA and CDR2 is YSLEER. In DNA, the CDR3 is TGCGCCAGCAGCCAAGATTCGGAGGGGCCCTATACGCAGTATTTT. Translated, it gives CASSQDSEGPYTQYF.

The rearrangement links TRBV7-2 to TRBJ1-1; D gene uncertain. This CDR3 is 11 amino acids long. V was cut by 5 bases and J by 2 bases, with 3 bases left in between. Germline CDR1 SGHTA, CDR2 FQGNSA. CDR3 DNA sequence: TGTGCCAGCAGCGTTAACACTGAAGCTTTCTTT. The encoded protein is CASSVNTEAFF.

CDR3 nucleotides: TGTGCCAGCAGCATAAGCCCCCGAAGTGCCCAGCATTTT. Protein product: CASSISPRSAQHF. The chain links TRBV12-1 to TRBJ1-5. TRBV12-1 is a documented pseudogene. CDR3 length equals 13 residues.

The chain carries TRBV28 and TRBJ2-5, with a weak D call TRBD1 (5 bases). There are 17 residues in the CDR3. CDR1 is MDHEN and CDR2 is SYDVKM in the germline V gene. Deletions cut 6 bases from V and 2 bases from J, with 22 bases between. CDR3 bases: TGTGCCAGCAGGGCAGGTTTAGCAGGGCGGCGGCAAGAGACCCAGTACTTC. This gives the protein CASRAGLAGRRQETQYF.

The V gene is TRBV19, the J gene TRBJ1-1, with 8 positions matching TRBD1. Trimming removed 5 bases from V and 7 bases from J; junction bases left unmatched: 12. This CDR3 is 15 amino acids long. CDR1 is LNHDA, CDR2 SQIVND, per germline (reference sequence). The CDR3 DNA reads as TGTGCCAGTAGTGATCCCGGACAGGGAGCTGATGAAGCTTTCTTT. Translation: CASSDPGQGADEAFF.

This chain connects TRBV11-2 to TRBJ1-2; D may be TRBD1 (6 bases). Germline lookup yields CDR1 SGHAT and CDR2 FQNNGV. V lost 3 bases and J 0 bases, leaving 11 bases between the germline ends. This CDR3 is 15 amino acids long. The CDR3 DNA is TGTGCCAGCAGCTTGGCCGGGACACCTAACTATGGCTACACCTTC. It specifies CASSLAGTPNYGYTF.

CDR3 DNA sequence: TGTGCTAGTGGTTTCAGCGGCAGCTCCTACGAGCAGTACTTC. Translated, it gives CASGFSGSSYEQYF. V is TRBV12-5 and J is TRBJ2-7, with TRBD2 as a possible D gene (5 bases). The CDR3 is 14 amino acids. V was pared by 3 bases and J by 0 bases, with 9 bases between. Germline V lookup: CDR1 LGHNT, CDR2 FRNRAP.

The chain has TRBV18 and TRBJ2-1; no reliable D call. Deletions cut 0 bases from V and 1 base from J, with 13 bases between. Germline V gene lookup returns CDR1 KGHSH and CDR2 LQKENI. This CDR3 contains 17 residues. Written as DNA, the CDR3 is TGTGCCAGCTCACCACCTATATCGTCTTGGTCCTACAATGAGCAGTTCTTC. Protein sequence: CASSPPISSWSYNEQFF.

The chain employs TRBV7-7 and TRBJ2-3, with TRBD2 matching over 12 bases. V shed 3 bases, J shed 5 bases, and the junction held 15 bases outside the gene matches. This CDR3 is 19 amino acids long. The germline gives CDR1 SSHAT, CDR2 FNYEAQ (reference sequence). This chain's CDR3 is CASSLRTPGLAGRVDTQYF. CDR3 nucleotides: TGTGCCAGCAGCTTGAGGACCCCTGGACTAGCGGGGCGGGTAGATACGCAGTATTTT.

The rearrangement uses TRBV16 and TRBJ1-4; unclear D gene. Germline CDR1 KGHSY, CDR2 FQNENV. CDR3 length equals 14 residues. V lost 7 bases to trimming and J lost 0 bases, with 9 bases between them. In DNA, the CDR3 is TGTGCCAGCACTACAAGTGCAACTAATGAAAAACTGTTTTTT. Its protein product is CASTTSATNEKLFF.